This paragraph reports one T cell receptor (beta chain). Its antigen is not known. These data belong to a study of beta chain features in type 1 diabetes. Sorting gave populations that all exceeded 95% purity. CDR3 size: 13 residues. Losses at the gene ends were 10 bases for V and 0 bases for J; bases not matched to a gene: 4. Germline CDR1 reads MNHEY; CDR2 reads SMNVEV (reference sequence). Broader study findings: Researchers reported that naive, central memory and Treg TCRB repertoires appeared more similar in patients than in healthy donors. Among all four CD4+ subsets, Type 1 diabetes patients had TCRB CDR3s that were moderately but significantly shorter.

As every portion of the isolated RNA was reverse transcribed, the sequencing read expressed TCRB transcripts. Assay: immunoSEQ multiplex PCR; the TCRdb copy retains only in-frame clones and omits some. This sample has about 300,000 clones; roughly 12% occur once, and the top ten carry roughly 0.015%. V and J are TRBV27 and TRBJ2-3, with 7 bases identical to TRBD1. Sequenced sample: naive CD4+ T cells from blood. This TCR came from a woman between 18 and 29 years old with type 1 diabetes. CDR3 DNA sequence: TGTGCCACCTGGGACAGAAGCACAGATACGCAGTATTTT. It encodes CATWDRSTDTQYF.